This T cell receptor beta chain was captured by sequencing in a study of TIL therapy for anti-PD-1-resistant metastatic lung cancer. Study-wide points: Many TIL product clones were absent from baseline tumor, suggesting clonal contraction. TIL cultures after expansion showed higher clonality and lower diversity than baseline tumor (median around 5.9% vs 31%).

Time point here: pre-treatment sample, taken before nivolumab and TIL therapy. Tumor tissue came from excised metastases, mostly pleural nodules or supraclavicular lymph nodes. Tumors were harvested before any PD-1/PD-L1 blockade. This clone was seen only a few times. Its antigen is still unknown. CDR1 is SGHKS and CDR2 is YYEKEE in the germline V gene (reference sequence). The CDR3 has 14 residues. V gave up 3 bases and J gave up 1 base; unmatched junction bases: 1. This was the immunoSEQ v3 assay. Libraries were sequenced to 2 million to 2.5 million read pairs (survey) or about 5-6 million (deep). The data were produced by immunoSEQ multiplex PCR, yet TCRdb's version contains in-frame clones alone and is incomplete. This sample has 45,000 to 60,000 clones, with over 65% found just once.

The clonotype originates from a person aged 30 to 80 with non-small cell lung cancer. The chain is built from TRBV5-5 and TRBJ2-3; the match to TRBD1 covers 8 bases. The sample here was tumor tissue, taken at baseline. The CDR3 DNA reads TGTGCCAGCAGCTGGACAGGGCGCACAGATACGCAGTATTTT. Translation: CASSWTGRTDTQYF.